The 26 T cell receptor beta chains below were found in one sample sequenced in a study of cytomegalovirus exposure and HLA in healthy donors. The PCR employed 60 Vbeta primers together with 13 Jbeta primers. Method: immunoSEQ multiplex PCR; TCRdb's copy keeps in-frame clones and lacks some. The repertoire has about 120,000 clones, approximately 80% of them found once; the top ten carry under 3.5%. The sequenced sample consisted of PBMCs. These receptors were obtained from a female donor in good health and CMV-seronegative.

The CDR3 DNA reads TGTGCCATCAGTGCTTCTAGCGCCCCTACGGGCGCCGGGGAGCTGTTTTTT. Its translation is CAISASSAPTGAGELFF. The chain has TRBV10-3 and TRBJ2-2, with a possible D match to TRBD2 (6 bases). The CDR3 runs 17 residues. The ends were cut back, 4 bases at V and 6 bases at J, with 21 bases in the middle. Looked up from germline, CDR1 is ENHRY and CDR2 is SYGVKD.

The chain links TRBV5-1 to TRBJ2-5; 13 bases agree with TRBD2. Germline values: CDR1 SGHRS, CDR2 YFSETQ. The CDR3 has 15 amino acids. With 1 base clipped from V and 5 bases from J, the junction kept 2 bases outside the gene matches. The DNA for the CDR3 is TGCGCCAGCAGCTTGCTGGGACTAGCGGGGGAGACCCAGTACTTC. It encodes CASSLLGLAGETQYF. Using reference TRBV5-1 and TRBJ2-5 for the parts outside the CDR3, the full variable domain is KAGVTQTPRYLIKTRGQQVTLSCSPISGHRSVSWYQQTPGQGLQFLFEYFSETQRNKGNFPGRFSGRQFSNSRSEMNVSTLELGDSALYLCASSLLGLAGETQYFGPGTRLLVL.

This clone was observed a few times. The CDR3 sequence is CATRTGLSPLHF. The CDR3 nucleotides are TGTGCCACCAGGACAGGGCTTTCACCCCTCCACTTT. The chain is built from TRBV6-5 and TRBJ1-6, with TRBD1 identical over 8 bases. V dropped 10 bases and J dropped 9; count of bases not matched to a gene: 5. The CDR3 loop spans 12 amino acids. Germline V gives CDR1 MNHEY, CDR2 SVGAGI.

This clone occurred once. The chain links TRBV7-2 to TRBJ1-5; no clear D. The CDR3 sequence is 13 residues long. Between the trimmed V and J ends, which lost 1 base and 4 bases, there was a span of 5 bases. Germline values: CDR1 SGHTA, CDR2 FQGNSA. CDR3 residues: CASSLVQNQPQHF. Here the CDR3 DNA reads TGTGCCAGCAGCTTAGTGCAGAATCAGCCCCAGCATTTT.

The chain links TRBV7-9 to TRBJ1-2; D is unclear. V lost 5 bases to trimming and J lost 1 base, with 11 bases between them. Germline loops: CDR1 SEHNR, CDR2 FQNEAQ (reference sequence). The CDR3 covers 14 residues. The chain's CDR3 is CASSPMTGNYGYTF. The CDR3 DNA reads TGTGCCAGCAGCCCCATGACTGGTAACTATGGCTACACCTTC.

The gene calls are TRBV6-5 and TRBJ2-7; D might be TRBD2 (5 bases). The V end lost 10 bases, the J end lost 7 bases, and 17 bases lay between the germline ends. Germline values: CDR1 MNHEY, CDR2 SVGAGI. This CDR3 is built from 12 residues. The CDR3 loop is CATRDLGREQYF. CDR3 in DNA: TGTGCCACCCGGGATCTAGGTCGGGAGCAGTACTTC.

The CDR3 DNA follows: TGTGCCAGCAGCCCCGTTTGGGCGGGGGCTGATAGGGATACGCAGTATTTT. It yields the protein CASSPVWAGADRDTQYF. The V gene is TRBV7-2, the J gene TRBJ2-3; D perhaps matches TRBD2 (7 bases). The V end was cut by 5 bases, the J end by 6 bases, with 24 bases between. The CDR3 is 17 amino acids. Germline-derived CDR1 and CDR2 are SGHTA and FQGNSA.

The chain employs TRBV19 and TRBJ1-2; D is possibly TRBD1 (6 bases). The V end was cut by 9 bases, the J end by 7 bases, with 15 bases between. The germline gives CDR1 LNHDA, CDR2 SQIVND (reference sequence). The CDR3 covers 12 residues. The CDR3 is CASLQGRGGYTF. CDR3 nucleotides: TGTGCCAGCCTACAGGGAAGGGGTGGCTACACCTTC.

The chain couples TRBV5-8 to TRBJ1-2; 9 bases match TRBD1. The CDR3 is made up of 15 amino acids. V shed 1 base, J shed 7 bases, and the junction held 8 bases outside the gene matches. Germline CDR1 reads SGHTS; CDR2 reads YDEGEE. CDR3 protein: CASSLNHRGHCGYTF. DNA of the CDR3: TGTGCCAGCAGCTTGAACCACAGGGGGCACTGTGGCTACACCTTC.

In nucleotides, the CDR3 is TGCAGCGTTGTAATAGGACAGGGAGGCACTGAAGCTTTCTTT. It is translated as CSVVIGQGGTEAFF. The rearrangement uses TRBV29-1 and TRBJ1-1, with 8 positions matching TRBD1. The germline gives CDR1 SQVTM, CDR2 ANQGSEA. The CDR3 has 14 amino acids. With V trimmed by 4 bases and J by 4 bases, 8 bases remained unmatched.

The chain employs TRBV11-2 and TRBJ1-1; weak D call: TRBD1 (6 bases). V was cut by 5 bases and J by 4 bases, with 14 bases left in between. The CDR3 contains 14 residues. The V gene's germline CDR1 is SGHAT and CDR2 FQNNGV. The CDR3 DNA sequence: TGTGCCAGCAGCCACGGACAGTTTGGCACTGAAGCTTTCTTT. It codes for CASSHGQFGTEAFF. Full variable domain (outside the CDR3, taken from reference TRBV11-2 and TRBJ1-1): EAGVAQSPRYKIIEKRQSVAFWCNPISGHATLYWYQQILGQGPKLLIQFQNNGVVDDSQLPKDRFSAERLKGVDSTLKIQPAKLEDSAVYLCASSHGQFGTEAFFGQGTRLTVV.

This chain uses TRBV27 with TRBJ2-5, with a tentative D call TRBD1 (5 bases). CDR1 is MNHEY and CDR2 is SMNVEV in the germline V gene (reference sequence). V shed 6 bases and J shed 0 bases, with 8 bases lying between them. The CDR3 length is 13 residues. The CDR3 DNA sequence: TGTGCCAGCAGGCGACAGTACCAAGAGACCCAGTACTTC. This gives the protein CASRRQYQETQYF.

V gene TRBV19 combines with J gene TRBJ2-7; D gene unclear. Germline values: CDR1 LNHDA, CDR2 SQIVND (reference sequence). The CDR3 covers 13 residues. V was pared by 5 bases and J by 2 bases, with 10 bases between. The CDR3 DNA follows: TGTGCCAGTAGTCTAACAGCCACCTACGAGCAGTACTTC. Encoded protein: CASSLTATYEQYF.

This chain uses TRBV4-1 with TRBJ1-1; D gene ambiguous. Germline CDR1 and CDR2: MGHRA and YSYEKL. Trimming pared 4 bases from V and 3 bases from J, leaving 9 bases between. The CDR3 totals 13 residues. The CDR3 DNA follows: TGCGCCAGCAGCCCAGAGGGCTACACTGAAGCTTTCTTT. This translates into CASSPEGYTEAFF.

This clone came up a few times. V usage is TRBV6-4 and J usage is TRBJ2-3; TRBD2 matches 12 bases. This CDR3 has 15 residues. In germline, CDR1 is MRHNA, CDR2 SNTAGT. The V segment lost 5 bases and the J segment 5 bases; nucleotides outside the gene matches: 5. CDR3 loop: CASSPSGGAGDTQYF. In DNA, the CDR3 is TGTGCCAGCAGTCCTAGCGGGGGGGCCGGAGATACGCAGTATTTT.

The sample holds one count of this clone. The gene calls are TRBV19 and TRBJ2-2; D is perhaps TRBD1 (6 bases). The CDR3 contains 13 residues. Germline V gene data show CDR1 as LNHDA and CDR2 as SQIVND (reference sequence). The V end lost 10 bases, the J end lost 4 bases, and 13 bases lay between the germline ends. CDR3 nucleotides: TGTGCCACTCGGACAGCGCGCACCGGGGAGCTGTTTTTT. Its translation: CATRTARTGELFF. Based on the CDR3 plus reference TRBV19 and TRBJ2-2, the full variable domain is DGGITQSPKYLFRKEGQNVTLSCEQNLNHDAMYWYRQDPGQGLRLIYYSQIVNDFQKGDIAEGYSVSREKKESFPLTVTSAQKNPTAFYLCATRTARTGELFFGEGSRLTVL.

This sequence joins TRBV19 and TRBJ1-5, with D possibly TRBD1 on 5 matching bases. Germline V gives CDR1 LNHDA, CDR2 SQIVND (reference sequence). V lost 6 bases and J 6 bases, leaving 24 bases between the germline ends. The CDR3 spans 17 residues. The DNA for the CDR3 is TGTGCCAGTAGCCCCCTGGTCCAGGGCGGCGTAGGTCAGCCCCAGCATTTT. It codes for CASSPLVQGGVGQPQHF.

This clone has a handful of counts. The chain couples TRBV5-1 to TRBJ2-2, with 14 bases aligning to TRBD2. Germline values: CDR1 SGHRS, CDR2 YFSETQ. The V and J ends lost 3 bases and 7 bases, in that order; junction bases with no gene match: 5. The CDR3 extends over 16 amino acids. The DNA of the CDR3 is TGCGCCAGCAGCTCGGGACTAGCGGGGGCGGTCGGGGAGCTGTTTTTT. Protein product: CASSSGLAGAVGELFF.

The chain couples TRBV5-1 to TRBJ1-2, with no clear D. CDR3 size: 15 residues. Germline assignment: CDR1 SGHRS and CDR2 YFSETQ. V lost 3 bases to trimming and J lost 4 bases, with 16 bases between them. The CDR3, as DNA: TGCGCCAGCAGCTCCGATCAGGCAGACACCTATGGCTACACCTTC. Translation: CASSSDQADTYGYTF.

Comments on this clone: Germline is not matched at one junction end, which may reflect a read error. This chain connects TRBV7-9 to TRBJ2-1, with TRBD2 matching over 9 bases. Germline V gene sequence: CDR1 SEHNR, CDR2 FQNEAQ (reference sequence). CDR3 length equals 16 residues. For the CDR3, the DNA is TGTTCCAGCAGCTCTCGCGGGGGGGCCTTTACCAATGAGCAGTTCTTC. It encodes CSSSSRGGAFTNEQFF.

J is TRBJ2-2 and V is TRBV4-1; tentative D call: TRBD2 (7 bases). The germline CDR1 and CDR2 sequences are MGHRA and YSYEKL. The V gene lost 5 bases and the J gene lost 5 bases, with 18 bases spanning the gap. CDR3 length: 16 amino acids. This CDR3 is CASSNSEGGGTGELFF. DNA of the CDR3: TGCGCCAGCAGCAACTCAGAAGGGGGGGGAACCGGGGAGCTGTTTTTT.

J is TRBJ1-4 and V is TRBV18; possible D gene TRBD1, 5 bases. The CDR3 has 14 residues. Per the germline V gene, CDR1 is KGHSH and CDR2 is LQKENI. The V gene lost 3 bases and the J gene lost 4 bases, with 9 bases spanning the gap. The CDR3 DNA reads as TGTGCCAGCTCACCCAACGACAGTAATGAAAAACTGTTTTTT. Residues: CASSPNDSNEKLFF. Filled out from reference TRBV18 and TRBJ1-4, the complete variable domain reads NAGVMQNPRHLVRRRGQEARLRCSPMKGHSHVYWYRQLPEEGLKFMVYLQKENIIDESGMPKERFSAEFPKEGPSILRIQQVVRGDSAAYFCASSPNDSNEKLFFGSGTQLSVL.

V and J are TRBV7-9 and TRBJ1-1, with a tentative D call TRBD1 (5 bases). Germline lookup yields CDR1 SEHNR and CDR2 FQNEAQ (reference sequence). V lost 1 base, J lost 5 bases, and 11 bases lay in between. CDR3 length equals 14 residues. For the CDR3, the DNA is TGTGCCAGCAGCTTAGAACCCCCAGGGACTGAAGCTTTCTTT. Its protein product is CASSLEPPGTEAFF.

The chain joins TRBV18 to TRBJ1-2; possibly TRBD1 for D (5 bases). Trimming left V 3 bases short and J 7 bases short, with 12 bases between. Germline values: CDR1 KGHSH, CDR2 LQKENI. The CDR3 covers 13 residues. This chain's CDR3 is CASSPQVQGGYTF. The CDR3 DNA follows: TGTGCCAGCTCACCCCAGGTTCAGGGTGGCTACACCTTC.

This chain links TRBV19 with TRBJ1-1; 9 bases are shared with TRBD1. J gave up 1 base and V 4 bases, and 4 bases lay outside the gene matches. CDR3 size: 15 residues. Germline CDR1 is LNHDA and CDR2 is SQIVND (reference sequence). The CDR3 protein is CASSRDRAPNTEAFF. The CDR3 DNA reads TGTGCCAGTAGTAGGGACAGGGCCCCGAACACTGAAGCTTTCTTT. The full variable domain, its missing parts supplied by reference TRBV19 and TRBJ1-1, is DGGITQSPKYLFRKEGQNVTLSCEQNLNHDAMYWYRQDPGQGLRLIYYSQIVNDFQKGDIAEGYSVSREKKESFPLTVTSAQKNPTAFYLCASSRDRAPNTEAFFGQGTRLTVV.

A note on this clone: Mismatch with germline at one junction end may stem from a read error. The CDR3 loop reads CSSSPGILEAFF. CDR3 sequence (DNA): TGTTCCAGCAGCCCGGGAATTCTTGAAGCTTTCTTT. V and J are TRBV7-9 and TRBJ1-1; D ambiguous. Looked up from germline, CDR1 is SEHNR and CDR2 is FQNEAQ (reference sequence). This CDR3 region has 12 residues.